This T cell receptor beta chain came from a study of PD-1 blockade in classical Hodgkin lymphoma. Brentuximab vedotin exposure varied, and every patient relapsed after autologous stem cell transplantation. V lost 4 bases and J lost 1, with 11 bases in between. The CDR3 has 13 amino acids. Germline V gives CDR1 GTSNPN, CDR2 SVGIG (reference sequence). The method was immunoSEQ multiplex PCR; TCRdb's version includes in-frame clones alone and lacks a portion of them. The sample has some 14,000 clones, roughly 84% seen once. Here the sequenced sample was peripheral blood mononuclear cells (PBMCs), taken at baseline. This receptor was identified in a human donor with classical Hodgkin lymphoma. The chain combines TRBV30 with TRBJ2-7; no definite D call. The CDR3 DNA sequence: TGTGCCTGGAAAGGCGCGCCTTCCTACGAGCAGTACTTC. This codes for CAWKGAPSYEQYF.